These T cell receptor beta chains were read from a single sample in a study of regulatory and conventional T cells in RAG deficiency. Data came from immunoSEQ multiplex PCR; TCRdb stores just in-frame clones and leaves some out. The table records roughly 30,000 clones, 90% to 97% of them present only once. The sample was also linked to a second study, of regulatory T cells.

The source material was CD25- CD4+ T cells sorted from blood. The receptors stem from a human donor in good health. CDR3s include the opening cysteine and the closing phenylalanine or tryptophan. Fields, in order: D gene, CDR3 length, J gene, V gene, clone size, CDR3 DNA, CDR3 protein. D genes are given only for firm matches. Clone size is stated in some rows and not others, as once, few, many or a class when expanded.

D: -
length: 14
J: TRBJ2-7
V: TRBV10-3
size: -
DNA: TGTGCCATCAGCCCAGGGGGGAGCACCTACGAGCAGTACTTC
CDR3: CAISPGGSTYEQYF

D: TRBD2
length: 17
J: TRBJ2-3
V: TRBV30
size: -
DNA: TGTGCCTGGAGTAGTTCCAGGACTAGCGGGGGCACAGATACGCAGTATTTT
CDR3: CAWSSSRTSGGTDTQYF

D: -
length: 13
J: TRBJ1-2
V: TRBV30
size: -
DNA: TGTGCCTGGACCCCGGTCCCCGACTATGGCTACACCTTC
CDR3: CAWTPVPDYGYTF

D: -
length: 15
J: TRBJ1-2
V: TRBV27
size: -
DNA: TGTGCCAGCGGCCTGAGCGGAGGGAGCAACTATGGCTACACCTTC
CDR3: CASGLSGGSNYGYTF

D: TRBD2
length: 15
J: TRBJ2-5
V: TRBV6-5
size: -
DNA: TGTGCCAGCAGAAAAAGCGGGAGGGCCGGGGAGACCCAGTACTTC
CDR3: CASRKSGRAGETQYF

D: -
length: 14
J: TRBJ1-2
V: TRBV25-1
size: -
DNA: TGTGCCAGCAGTGAACGACAGAACCTCTATGGCTACACCTTC
CDR3: CASSERQNLYGYTF

D: TRBD2
length: 15
J: TRBJ2-1
V: TRBV2
size: -
DNA: TGTGCCAGCAGGGCCACTAGCGGATCCTACAATGAGCAGTTCTTC
CDR3: CASRATSGSYNEQFF

D: -
length: 15
J: TRBJ2-2
V: TRBV18
size: -
DNA: TGTGCCAGCTCACCACAGGGGATGAATGTCGGGGAGCTGTTTTTT
CDR3: CASSPQGMNVGELFF

D: TRBD1
length: 14
J: TRBJ2-7
V: TRBV29-1
size: -
DNA: TGCAGCGTTTCGCCCCGGGACAGACCCTACGAGCAGTACTTC
CDR3: CSVSPRDRPYEQYF

D: -
length: 11
J: TRBJ1-2
V: TRBV30
size: -
DNA: TGTGCCTGGAGAGACGGAGGGGGCTACACCTTC
CDR3: CAWRDGGGYTF

D: -
length: 16
J: TRBJ1-3
V: TRBV14
size: once
DNA: TGTGCCAGCAGCCAAGACGGCGGGTTCTCTGGAAACACCATATATTTT
CDR3: CASSQDGGFSGNTIYF

D: -
length: 14
J: TRBJ1-1
V: TRBV5-1
size: -
DNA: TGCGCCAGCAGCTTGGTTGCAGGGCGCACTGAAGCTTTCTTT
CDR3: CASSLVAGRTEAFF

D: TRBD1
length: 14
J: TRBJ1-2
V: TRBV9
size: -
DNA: TGTGCCAGCAGCGGGGGGACAGGTTCTGATGGCTACACCTTC
CDR3: CASSGGTGSDGYTF

D: -
length: 16
J: TRBJ1-5
V: TRBV9
size: -
DNA: TGTGCCAGCAGCGTAGGGCAGGGCGGTAGCAATCAGCCCCAGCATTTT
CDR3: CASSVGQGGSNQPQHF

D: -
length: 13
J: TRBJ1-5
V: TRBV19
size: -
DNA: TGTGCCAGTAGTGGAGGGGGCAATCAGCCCCAGCATTTT
CDR3: CASSGGGNQPQHF

D: TRBD2
length: 15
J: TRBJ2-7
V: TRBV2
size: once
DNA: TGTGCCAGCAGTGAAGGGACTAGCGGGCCCTACGAGCAGTACTTC
CDR3: CASSEGTSGPYEQYF

D: -
length: 14
J: TRBJ2-7
V: TRBV10-3
size: -
DNA: TGTGCCACCAAAGGCCCGGCAGGGGTCTACGAGCAGTACTTC
CDR3: CATKGPAGVYEQYF

D: -
length: 16
J: TRBJ2-2
V: TRBV18
size: once
DNA: TGTGCCAGCTCACCACGGGTCAGGGTGCCCACCGGGGAGCTGTTTTTT
CDR3: CASSPRVRVPTGELFF

D: -
length: 14
J: TRBJ2-3
V: TRBV5-6
size: -
DNA: TGTGCCAGCAGCTATGGGACTTTCTTGGATACGCAGTATTTT
CDR3: CASSYGTFLDTQYF

D: TRBD2
length: 15
J: TRBJ2-1
V: TRBV6-5
size: -
DNA: TGTGCCAGCAGTTACGGGACTAGCGGGAGTAGTGAGCAGTTCTTC
CDR3: CASSYGTSGSSEQFF

D: TRBD1
length: 16
J: TRBJ2-3
V: TRBV9
size: -
DNA: TGTGCCAGCAGCACCGTGGGACAGGTTAGTGCAGATACGCAGTATTTT
CDR3: CASSTVGQVSADTQYF

D: TRBD1
length: 14
J: TRBJ1-5
V: TRBV29-1
size: -
DNA: TGCAGCGTTTGGACAGGGTCGGTAGGTGCGCCCCAGCATTTT
CDR3: CSVWTGSVGAPQHF